The 5 T cell receptor beta chains below come from one sample, sequenced in a study of OX40 agonist ivuxolimab in advanced cancers. Sequencing used immunoSEQ multiplex PCR; TCRdb keeps in-frame clones, though not all of them. The sample contains over 45,000 clones, approximately 86% of which appear only once. The source was CD4+ or CD8+ T cells sorted from blood, collected in a trial of the OX40 agonist ivuxolimab. The source of these receptors is an adult with an advanced solid tumor such as melanoma, head and neck, liver or kidney cancer.

The rearrangement links TRBV7-2 to TRBJ1-1, with unresolved D. The germline V and J ends were trimmed by 7 bases and 1 base, with 10 bases remaining between them. In germline, CDR1 is SGHTA, CDR2 FQGNSA. The CDR3 has 13 amino acids. The CDR3 nucleotides are TGTGCCAGCACGGCGGTAGGGAACACTGAAGCTTTCTTT. Its translation is CASTAVGNTEAFF.

The rearrangement links TRBV27 to TRBJ2-3; 7 nucleotides match TRBD1. The CDR3 has 15 amino acids. The V gene's germline CDR1 is MNHEY and CDR2 SMNVEV (reference sequence). V trimming: 4 bases; J trimming: 4 bases; junction bases outside the gene matches: 8. The CDR3 nucleotides read TGTGCCAGCAGTTACAGGGGAAGGAGCGCAGATACGCAGTATTTT. This encodes CASSYRGRSADTQYF.

The V and J genes are TRBV7-3 and TRBJ2-3; TRBD2 matches at 7 bases. Germline assignment: CDR1 SGHTA and CDR2 FQGTGA. The trim removed 2 bases at V and 2 bases at J, leaving 1 base unmatched. CDR3 length: 14 residues. The CDR3 spells CASSLGGDTDTQYF. In DNA form, the CDR3 reads TGTGCCAGCAGCTTAGGGGGGGACACAGATACGCAGTATTTT.

The rearrangement links TRBV29-1 to TRBJ2-3; unclear D gene. There are 12 residues in the CDR3. Germline V CDR1 and CDR2: SQVTM, ANQGSEA. Trimming took 8 bases from V and 2 from J, leaving 11 bases between them. DNA of the CDR3: TGCAGCACCGGGCTAACCACAGATACGCAGTATTTT. Encoded protein: CSTGLTTDTQYF.

This clone appeared once. V gene TRBV29-1 combines with J gene TRBJ1-2, with 8 bases matching TRBD1. Per germline, CDR1 SQVTM and CDR2 ANQGSEA. The CDR3 length is 13 residues. J gave up 1 base and V 5 bases, and 3 bases lay outside the gene matches. Here the CDR3 DNA reads TGCAGCGTTAGACAGGGGAGTAACTATGGCTACACCTTC. Its translation: CSVRQGSNYGYTF.